One and the same sample provided the 16 T cell receptor beta chains below, sequenced in a study of cytomegalovirus exposure and HLA in healthy donors. Use of 60 Vbeta and 13 Jbeta primers characterized the PCR. The method was immunoSEQ multiplex PCR; TCRdb's version includes in-frame clones alone and lacks a portion of them. The sample includes under 200,000 clones, over 65% seen only once; the top ten take 3.1%. Specimen: PBMCs. Receptors were obtained from a woman in her forties in good health and CMV-seronegative.

There are a few counts of this clone. V gene TRBV6-5 combines with J gene TRBJ1-6; perhaps TRBD1 as D (6 bases). Looked up from germline, CDR1 is MNHEY and CDR2 is SVGAGI. There are 16 residues in the CDR3. V dropped 4 bases and J dropped 3 bases, with 13 bases sitting between them. CDR3 sequence: CASSSGQMIYNSPLHF. CDR3 sequence (DNA): TGTGCCAGCAGTTCCGGACAGATGATCTATAATTCACCCCTCCACTTT.

V is TRBV6-1 and J is TRBJ1-6, with a weak D call TRBD1 (6 bases). Germline assignment: CDR1 MNHNS and CDR2 SASEGT. The ends were cut back, 10 bases at V and 9 bases at J, with 22 bases in the middle. The CDR3 has 15 residues. CDR3 bases: TGTGCCACTTTATTCCGGGACAATTTCGCTTCACCCCTCCACTTT. Its protein product is CATLFRDNFASPLHF.

CDR3 sequence: CASRVTGGAGQPQHF. The CDR3, as DNA: TGTGCCAGTAGGGTGACAGGGGGCGCTGGGCAGCCCCAGCATTTT. This chain links TRBV19 with TRBJ1-5, with TRBD1 matching over 10 bases. Germline V CDR1 and CDR2: LNHDA, SQIVND (reference sequence). V lost 6 bases, J lost 7 bases, and 9 bases stayed unmatched. The length of the CDR3 is 15 residues.

The chain has TRBV14 and TRBJ1-2; the D gene is possibly TRBD1 (6 bases). Germline assignment: CDR1 SGHDN and CDR2 FVKESK. This CDR3 region has 13 residues. V was trimmed by 4 bases and J by 6 bases, leaving 12 bases between them. CDR3 nucleotide sequence: TGTGCCAGCAGCCGCCAGGGGCTCGATGGCTACACCTTC. It specifies CASSRQGLDGYTF.

The chain couples TRBV6-6 to TRBJ1-2; the D is unclear. The CDR3 sequence is 13 residues long. The V end was cut by 0 bases, the J end by 7 bases, with 9 bases between. CDR1 is MNHNY and CDR2 is SVGAGI in the germline V gene (reference sequence). CDR3 region: CASSYSEVGGYTF. The CDR3 DNA is TGTGCCAGCAGTTACTCAGAGGTTGGTGGCTACACCTTC.

V gene TRBV4-2 combines with J gene TRBJ2-5; 8 positions match TRBD2. The CDR3 is made up of 17 amino acids. The germline CDR1 and CDR2 sequences are LGHNA and YNFKEQ. J gave up 3 bases and V 2 bases, and 11 bases lay outside the gene matches. CDR3 sequence (DNA): TGTGCCAGCAGCCAAAACGGGGCGGGACTAGGGGAAGAGACCCAGTACTTC. This codes for CASSQNGAGLGEETQYF.

V is TRBV9 and J is TRBJ2-1; 8 positions agree with TRBD1. Per germline, CDR1 SGDLS and CDR2 YYNGEE. V gave up 3 bases and J gave up 2 bases; unmatched junction bases: 7. CDR3 length: 16 amino acids. In DNA, the CDR3 is TGTGCCAGCAGCGCAAACGCAGGGGGCCCCTACAATGAGCAGTTCTTC. It encodes CASSANAGGPYNEQFF.

The chain joins TRBV7-7 to TRBJ2-5; D may be TRBD1 (6 bases). Trimming removed 1 base at V and 5 bases at J, with 14 bases between. Germline-derived CDR1 and CDR2 are SSHAT and FNYEAQ (reference sequence). This CDR3 is 15 amino acids long. CDR3 sequence (DNA): TGTGCCAGCAGCTTAGTGGGGGCGCTCCATGAGACCCAGTACTTC. Translated: CASSLVGALHETQYF. The variable domain in full, with the rest retrieved from reference TRBV7-7 and TRBJ2-5, is GAGVSQSPRYKVTKRGQDVTLRCDPISSHATLYWYQQALGQGPEFLTYFNYEAQPDKSGLPSDRFSAERPEGSISTLTIQRTEQRDSAMYRCASSLVGALHETQYFGPGTRLLVL.

This clone was recorded a few times. This chain uses TRBV6-1 with TRBJ1-5; D is unclear. Germline V CDR1 and CDR2: MNHNS, SASEGT. The CDR3 has 15 residues. V lost 2 bases and J 7 bases, leaving 15 bases between the germline ends. The CDR3 loop reads CASSERRYDGQPQHF. The CDR3 DNA reads TGTGCCAGCAGTGAAAGGAGGTATGATGGGCAGCCCCAGCATTTT.

The chain uses TRBV14 and TRBJ1-5; a possible D gene is TRBD1 (6 bases). Between the trimmed V and J ends, which lost 4 bases and 4 bases, there was a span of 8 bases. This CDR3 spans 13 amino acids. From germline, CDR1 is SGHDN and CDR2 FVKESK. As DNA, the CDR3 is TGTGCCAGCAGCCTTCAGGGGAATCAGCCCCAGCATTTT. It codes for CASSLQGNQPQHF.

This clone came up once. The chain carries TRBV5-6 and TRBJ1-6; 7 bases are shared with TRBD1. The V segment lost 3 bases and the J segment 4 bases; nucleotides outside the gene matches: 16. This CDR3 comprises 19 residues. Germline CDR1 reads SGHDT; CDR2 reads YYEEEE. CDR3 bases: TGTGCCAGCAGCTCCGTAACAGAACAGGGGAGCGGTTATAATTCACCCCTCCACTTT. Translating gives CASSSVTEQGSGYNSPLHF.

The chain carries TRBV29-1 and TRBJ2-7; D may be TRBD2 (6 bases). CDR1 SQVTM and CDR2 ANQGSEA come from the germline V gene. The CDR3 has 13 residues. Trimming removed 0 bases from V and 7 bases from J, with 13 bases in between. CDR3 bases: TGCAGCGTTGAAGAGGGTAGGGCGGGAGAGCAGTACTTC. Amino acids: CSVEEGRAGEQYF.

This clone came up a few times. The chain recombines TRBV6-6 with TRBJ2-1; 10 positions agree with TRBD2. The V gene's germline CDR1 is MNHNY and CDR2 SVGAGI (reference sequence). Trimming cost V 4 bases and J 5 bases; bases outside gene matches: 5. CDR3 length equals 15 residues. This CDR3 is CASSLLAGAHNEQFF. In DNA, the CDR3 is TGTGCCAGCAGTTTGCTAGCGGGGGCCCACAATGAGCAGTTCTTC.

The rearrangement links TRBV6-1 to TRBJ2-1; possible D gene TRBD2, 5 bases. V was pared by 1 base and J by 0 bases, with 13 bases between. CDR1 and CDR2 from the germline V gene are MNHNS and SASEGT. The CDR3 is 17 amino acids. The CDR3 region has the DNA TGTGCCAGCAGTGAAGAGGTCAGCGGTCTCTCCTACAATGAGCAGTTCTTC. Translated, it gives CASSEEVSGLSYNEQFF.

The gene calls are TRBV5-4 and TRBJ1-1; tentative D call: TRBD1 (6 bases). Trimming removed 0 bases from V and 2 bases from J, with 11 bases in between. This CDR3 has 15 amino acids. CDR1 and CDR2 from the germline V gene are SGHNT and YYREEE (reference sequence). The CDR3 here is CASSLAVGGNTEAFF. For the CDR3, the DNA is TGTGCCAGCAGCTTGGCCGTAGGGGGAAACACTGAAGCTTTCTTT.

This chain links TRBV9 with TRBJ1-6, with 8 positions matching TRBD1. This CDR3 has 14 residues. Per the germline V gene, CDR1 is SGDLS and CDR2 is YYNGEE. V gave up 0 bases and J gave up 7 bases; unmatched junction bases: 0. The CDR3 loop is CASSVGTGNSPLHF. The CDR3 DNA reads TGTGCCAGCAGCGTAGGGACAGGGAATTCACCCCTCCACTTT.